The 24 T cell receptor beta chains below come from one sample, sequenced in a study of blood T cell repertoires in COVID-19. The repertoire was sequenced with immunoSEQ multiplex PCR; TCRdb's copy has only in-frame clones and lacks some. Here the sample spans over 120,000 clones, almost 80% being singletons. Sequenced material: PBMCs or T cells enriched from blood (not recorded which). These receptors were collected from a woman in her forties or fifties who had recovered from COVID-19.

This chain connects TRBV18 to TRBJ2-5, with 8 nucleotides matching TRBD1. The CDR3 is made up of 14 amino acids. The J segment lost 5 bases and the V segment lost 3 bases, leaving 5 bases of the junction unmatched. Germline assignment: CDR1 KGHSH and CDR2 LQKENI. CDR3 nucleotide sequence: TGTGCCAGCTCACCTCAGACAGGGGCGGAGACCCAGTACTTC. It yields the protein CASSPQTGAETQYF.

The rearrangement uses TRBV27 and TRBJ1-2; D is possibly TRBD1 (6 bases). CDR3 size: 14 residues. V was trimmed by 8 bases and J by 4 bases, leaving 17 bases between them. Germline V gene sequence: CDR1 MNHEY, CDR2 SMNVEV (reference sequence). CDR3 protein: CASWSGGASYGYTF. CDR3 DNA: TGTGCCAGCTGGTCGGGGGGGGCGAGCTATGGCTACACCTTC.

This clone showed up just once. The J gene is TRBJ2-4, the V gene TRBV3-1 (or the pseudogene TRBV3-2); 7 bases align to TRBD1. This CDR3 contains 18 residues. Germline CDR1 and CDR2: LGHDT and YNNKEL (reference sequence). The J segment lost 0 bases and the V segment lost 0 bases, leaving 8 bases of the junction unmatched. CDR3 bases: TGTGCCAGCAGCCAAGAGTGGGACAGACAGCTAGCCAAAAACATTCAGTACTTC. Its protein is CASSQEWDRQLAKNIQYF.

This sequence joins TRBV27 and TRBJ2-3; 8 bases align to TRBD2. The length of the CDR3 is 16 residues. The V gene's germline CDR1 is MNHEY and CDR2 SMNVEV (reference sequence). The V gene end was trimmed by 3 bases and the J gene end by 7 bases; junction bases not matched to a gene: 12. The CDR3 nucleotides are TGTGCCAGCAGTTTTTTCTTAAACGGGAGGGCGAATACGCAGTATTTT. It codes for CASSFFLNGRANTQYF.

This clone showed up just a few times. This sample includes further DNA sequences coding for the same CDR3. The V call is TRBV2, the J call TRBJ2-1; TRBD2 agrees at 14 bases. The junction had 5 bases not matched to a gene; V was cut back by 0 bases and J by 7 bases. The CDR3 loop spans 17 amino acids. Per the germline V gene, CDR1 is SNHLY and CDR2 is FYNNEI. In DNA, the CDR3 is TGTGCCAGCAGTGAAGCGCTGGGACTAGCGGGAGAGAATGAGCAGTTCTTC. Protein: CASSEALGLAGENEQFF.

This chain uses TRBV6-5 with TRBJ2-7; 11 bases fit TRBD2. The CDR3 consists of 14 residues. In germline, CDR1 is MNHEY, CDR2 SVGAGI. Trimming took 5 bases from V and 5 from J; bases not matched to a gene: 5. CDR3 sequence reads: CASSPRLAGNEQYF. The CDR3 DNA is TGTGCCAGCAGTCCGAGACTAGCGGGGAACGAGCAGTACTTC.

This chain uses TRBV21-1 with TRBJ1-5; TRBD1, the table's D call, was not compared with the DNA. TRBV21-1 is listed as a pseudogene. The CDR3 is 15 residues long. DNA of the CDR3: TGTGCCAGCAGCCGGGACAGGGGACAATATCAGCCCCAGCATTTT. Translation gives CASSRDRGQYQPQHF.

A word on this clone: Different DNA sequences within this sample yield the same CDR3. This CDR3 reads CASSFGTANYGYTF. DNA for the CDR3: TGTGCCAGCAGCTTCGGGACAGCTAACTATGGCTACACCTTC. V and J are TRBV5-6 and TRBJ1-2, with 7 positions matching TRBD1. J gave up 0 bases and V 2 bases, and 1 base lay outside the gene matches. The CDR3 is made up of 14 amino acids. CDR1 SGHDT and CDR2 YYEEEE come from the germline V gene.

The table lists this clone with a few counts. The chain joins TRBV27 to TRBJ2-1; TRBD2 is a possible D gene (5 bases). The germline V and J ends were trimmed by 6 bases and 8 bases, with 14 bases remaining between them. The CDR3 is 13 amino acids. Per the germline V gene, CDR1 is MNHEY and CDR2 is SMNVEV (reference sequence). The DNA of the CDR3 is TGTGCCAGCAGGCACGGGGAGTTCGATGAGCAGTTCTTC. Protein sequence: CASRHGEFDEQFF.

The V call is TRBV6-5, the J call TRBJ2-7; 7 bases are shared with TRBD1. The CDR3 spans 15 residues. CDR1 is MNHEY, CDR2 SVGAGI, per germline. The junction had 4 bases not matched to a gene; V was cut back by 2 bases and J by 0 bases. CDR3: CASSYGDRVSYEQYF. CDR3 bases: TGTGCCAGCAGTTACGGGGACAGAGTCTCCTACGAGCAGTACTTC.

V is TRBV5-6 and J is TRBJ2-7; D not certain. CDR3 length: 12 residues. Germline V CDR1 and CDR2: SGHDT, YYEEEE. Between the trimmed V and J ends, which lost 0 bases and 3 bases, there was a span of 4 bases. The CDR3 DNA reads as TGTGCCAGCAGCTTGGAACTCTACGAGCAGTACTTC. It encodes CASSLELYEQYF.

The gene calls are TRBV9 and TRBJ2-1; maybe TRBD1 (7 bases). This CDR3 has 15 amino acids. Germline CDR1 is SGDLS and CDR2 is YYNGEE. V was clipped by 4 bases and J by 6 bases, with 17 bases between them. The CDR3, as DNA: TGTGCCAGCAGCCCTAGGCCAGGGGGGTCCAATGAGCAGTTCTTC. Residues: CASSPRPGGSNEQFF.

CDR3 loop: CASSIWTGAGNTIYF. The CDR3 DNA reads as TGTGCCAGTAGTATTTGGACAGGGGCTGGAAACACCATATATTTT. The rearrangement links TRBV19 to TRBJ1-3; 9 bases agree with TRBD1. CDR3 length: 15 residues. V lost 3 bases to trimming and J lost 2 bases; unmatched junction nucleotides: 2. CDR1 is LNHDA and CDR2 is SQIVND in the germline V gene (reference sequence).

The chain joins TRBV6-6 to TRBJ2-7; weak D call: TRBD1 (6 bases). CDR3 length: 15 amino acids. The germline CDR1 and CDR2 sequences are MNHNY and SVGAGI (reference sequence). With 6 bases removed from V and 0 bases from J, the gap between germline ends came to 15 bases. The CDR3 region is CASSYTGTNSYEQYF. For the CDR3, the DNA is TGTGCCAGCAGCTATACCGGGACAAACTCCTACGAGCAGTACTTC.

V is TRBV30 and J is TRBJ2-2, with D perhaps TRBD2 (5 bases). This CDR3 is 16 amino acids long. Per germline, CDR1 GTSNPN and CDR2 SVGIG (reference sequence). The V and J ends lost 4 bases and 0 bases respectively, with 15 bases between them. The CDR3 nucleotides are TGTGCCTGGAATTCTAGCCCGGCCTCGAACACCGGGGAGCTGTTTTTT. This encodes CAWNSSPASNTGELFF.

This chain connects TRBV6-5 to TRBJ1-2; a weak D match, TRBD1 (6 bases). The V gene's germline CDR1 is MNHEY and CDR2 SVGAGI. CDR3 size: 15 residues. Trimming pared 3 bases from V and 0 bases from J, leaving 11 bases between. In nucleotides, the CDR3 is TGTGCCAGCAGTTATACGGCAGGGGCTAACTATGGCTACACCTTC. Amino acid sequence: CASSYTAGANYGYTF.

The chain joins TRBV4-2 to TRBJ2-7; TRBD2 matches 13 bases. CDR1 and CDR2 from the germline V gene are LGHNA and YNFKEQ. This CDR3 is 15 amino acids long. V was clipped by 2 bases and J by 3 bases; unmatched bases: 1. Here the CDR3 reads CASSQRTSGSYEQYF. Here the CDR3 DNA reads TGTGCCAGCAGCCAAAGGACTAGCGGGAGCTACGAGCAGTACTTC.

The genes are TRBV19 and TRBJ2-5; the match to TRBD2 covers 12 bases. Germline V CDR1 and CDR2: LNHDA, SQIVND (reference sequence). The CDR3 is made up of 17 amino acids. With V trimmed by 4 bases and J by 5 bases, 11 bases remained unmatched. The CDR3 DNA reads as TGTGCCAGTAGTACGGGTGCTAGCGGGAGGGCCTGGGAGACCCAGTACTTC. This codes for CASSTGASGRAWETQYF.

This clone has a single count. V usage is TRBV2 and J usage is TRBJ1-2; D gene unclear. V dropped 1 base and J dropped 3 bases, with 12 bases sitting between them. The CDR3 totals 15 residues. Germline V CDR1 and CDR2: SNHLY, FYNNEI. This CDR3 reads CASSEVKGVDYGYTF. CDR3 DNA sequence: TGTGCCAGCAGTGAAGTGAAGGGAGTTGACTATGGCTACACCTTC.

DNA for the CDR3: TGCGCCAGCAGCATGGGACTAGCGGGCTCCTACAATGAGCAGTTCTTC. Translated, it gives CASSMGLAGSYNEQFF. J is TRBJ2-1 and V is TRBV5-1, with 12 positions matching TRBD2. This CDR3 is built from 16 residues. J lost 0 bases, V lost 4 bases, and 2 bases had no gene match. Germline CDR1 is SGHRS and CDR2 is YFSETQ. The whole variable domain, filled in from reference TRBV5-1 and TRBJ2-1, reads KAGVTQTPRYLIKTRGQQVTLSCSPISGHRSVSWYQQTPGQGLQFLFEYFSETQRNKGNFPGRFSGRQFSNSRSEMNVSTLELGDSALYLCASSMGLAGSYNEQFFGPGTRLTVL.

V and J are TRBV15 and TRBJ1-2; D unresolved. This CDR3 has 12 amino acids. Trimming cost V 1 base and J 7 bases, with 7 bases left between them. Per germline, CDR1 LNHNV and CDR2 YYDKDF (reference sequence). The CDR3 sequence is CATSRAVSGYTF. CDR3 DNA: TGTGCCACCAGCAGAGCAGTCAGTGGCTACACCTTC.

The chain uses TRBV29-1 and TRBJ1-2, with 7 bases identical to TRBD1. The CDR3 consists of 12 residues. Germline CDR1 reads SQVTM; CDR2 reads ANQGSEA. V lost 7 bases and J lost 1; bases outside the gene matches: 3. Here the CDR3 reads CSAGQDNYGYTF. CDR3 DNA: TGCAGCGCCGGACAGGATAACTATGGCTACACCTTC.

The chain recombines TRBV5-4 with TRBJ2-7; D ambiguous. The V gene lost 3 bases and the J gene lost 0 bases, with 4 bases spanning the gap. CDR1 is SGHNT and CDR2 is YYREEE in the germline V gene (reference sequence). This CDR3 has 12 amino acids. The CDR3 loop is CASSSFSYEQYF. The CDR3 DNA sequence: TGTGCCAGCAGCTCCTTCTCCTACGAGCAGTACTTC.

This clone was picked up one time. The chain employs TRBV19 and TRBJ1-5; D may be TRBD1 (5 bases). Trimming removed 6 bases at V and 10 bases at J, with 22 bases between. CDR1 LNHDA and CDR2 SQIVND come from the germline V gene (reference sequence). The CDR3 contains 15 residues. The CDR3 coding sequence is TGTGCCAGTAGCCCCCTCAGGGCCCCTAGTGAACCCCAGCATTTT. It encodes CASSPLRAPSEPQHF. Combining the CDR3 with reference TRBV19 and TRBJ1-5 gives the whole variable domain DGGITQSPKYLFRKEGQNVTLSCEQNLNHDAMYWYRQDPGQGLRLIYYSQIVNDFQKGDIAEGYSVSREKKESFPLTVTSAQKNPTAFYLCASSPLRAPSEPQHFGDGTRLSIL.